This entry lists 20 T cell receptor beta chains sequenced from one sample in a study of regulatory T cells in long-lasting Graves disease. Time point defined: persistent/refractory GD, antithyroid drugs over 5 years with positive TRAb. The TCR library was prepared using RNA isolated from PBMCs. Construction of the TCR beta libraries employed iRepertoire HTBI primers in conjunction with Arm-PCR of CDR3 regions. One entry per CDR3 protein, called by TCRdb with MiXCR from the multiplex PCR reads. The sample lists hundreds of thousands of distinct CDR3 sequences; around a fifth were seen once. The source material was peripheral blood mononuclear cells (PBMCs), sampled when the disease was refractory, from a patient treated with antithyroid drugs. The receptors derive from a female donor with Graves disease.

This clonotype was observed at least ten times. This chain links TRBV28 with TRBJ1-6, with TRBD1 as a possible D gene (5 bases). The germline gives CDR1 MDHEN, CDR2 SYDVKM. The germline V and J ends were trimmed by 5 bases and 6 bases, with 14 bases remaining between them. The CDR3 has 15 amino acids. CDR3 sequence: CASSTPGGGNSPLHF. The DNA for the CDR3 is TGTGCCAGCAGTACCCCCGGGGGAGGTAATTCACCCCTCCACTTT.

On this clonotype itself: One base away lies a much larger clone, so this may be a sequencing read error. The chain joins TRBV12-3 or TRBV12-4 to TRBJ1-5, with D unclear. The CDR3 consists of 14 residues. The CDR3 protein is CASSFMGTNRPQHF. As DNA, the CDR3 is TGTGCCAGCAGTTTTATGGGTACCAATCGGCCCCAGCATTTT.

There are a few counts of this clonotype. The chain combines TRBV12-3 or TRBV12-4 with TRBJ2-2; D not certain. The V gene lost 2 bases and the J gene lost 6 bases, with 10 bases spanning the gap. The CDR3 has 14 residues. The CDR3 nucleotides read TGTGCCAGCAGTTTAAGCTTACCGGCCGGGGAGCTGTTTTTT. Its translation is CASSLSLPAGELFF.

In its sample, this clonotype was seen many times. The gene calls are TRBV28 and TRBJ1-2; D remains ambiguous. Trimming removed 6 bases at V and 0 bases at J, with 23 bases between. CDR3 length equals 18 residues. Looked up from germline, CDR1 is MDHEN and CDR2 is SYDVKM. The CDR3 region has the DNA TGTGCCAGCAGCAATGTATTATTTCGACTAATCTCTAACTATGGCTACACCTTC. This gives the protein CASSNVLFRLISNYGYTF.

The DNA of the CDR3 is TGTGCCAGCAGCTTAGAAGGGACTAGCGGGGGCAATGAGCAGTTCTTC. Protein: CASSLEGTSGGNEQFF. The chain links TRBV7-2 to TRBJ2-1; 14 bases map to TRBD2. V dropped 1 base and J dropped 6; count of bases not matched to a gene: 2. There are 16 residues in the CDR3. The germline V gene encodes CDR1 SGHTA and CDR2 FQGNSA.

In the case of this clonotype: This may be a read error, as it is one base from a much larger clone. The J gene is TRBJ2-7, the V gene TRBV2; TRBD1 might be the D (5 bases). This CDR3 comprises 12 residues. From germline, CDR1 is SNHLY and CDR2 FYNNEI. CDR3 sequence: CASSGQSYGQYF. As DNA, the CDR3 is TGTGCCAGCAGTGGACAGTCCTACGGGCAGTACTTC.

The chain has TRBV2 and TRBJ2-1; D possibly corresponds to TRBD2 (6 bases). Germline assignment: CDR1 SNHLY and CDR2 FYNNEI. Trimming cost V 8 bases and J 10 bases, with 21 bases left between them. The CDR3 length is 14 residues. CDR3 DNA: TGTGCCAGCTCCGTAATCCCTTGGAGGGGAGAGCAGTTCTTC. Protein: CASSVIPWRGEQFF.

The chain links TRBV6-1 to TRBJ2-1, with TRBD2 matching 9 bases. V trimming: 7 bases; J trimming: 2 bases; junction bases outside the gene matches: 6. Germline V CDR1 and CDR2: MNHNS, SASEGT. The CDR3 extends over 15 amino acids. The CDR3 spells CASKPLAGPYNEQFF. CDR3 in DNA: TGTGCCAGCAAGCCCCTAGCGGGACCCTACAATGAGCAGTTCTTC.

This clonotype was found a few times. This rearrangement joins TRBV6-2 or TRBV6-3 to TRBJ2-1; the D is unclear. The CDR3 is 18 amino acids. The germline V gene has CDR1 MNHEY and CDR2 SVGEGT. The ends were cut back, 7 bases at V and 0 bases at J, with 22 bases in the middle. CDR3 DNA: TGTGCCAGCAAGGAAAGGGCCGCGCAAGGACGCTCCTACAATGAGCAGTTCTTC. Amino acids: CASKERAAQGRSYNEQFF.

The V gene is TRBV3-1, the J gene TRBJ2-7; weak D call: TRBD2 (6 bases). This CDR3 spans 17 amino acids. Per the germline V gene, CDR1 is LGHDT and CDR2 is YNNKEL (reference sequence). Trimming took 3 bases from V and 6 from J, leaving 24 bases between them. The CDR3 sequence: CASSQDVMGGVSFEQYF. CDR3 nucleotides: TGTGCCAGCAGCCAGGACGTTATGGGCGGGGTGTCATTCGAGCAGTACTTC.

V and J are TRBV6-1 and TRBJ2-2; 11 nucleotides align to TRBD2. The CDR3 loop spans 17 amino acids. The V segment lost 5 bases and the J segment 1 base; nucleotides outside the gene matches: 6. Germline lookup yields CDR1 MNHNS and CDR2 SASEGT. The CDR3 reads CASSKGSGGVNTGELFF. The CDR3 DNA reads as TGTGCCAGCAGTAAGGGTAGCGGGGGGGTGAACACCGGGGAGCTGTTTTTT.

In its sample, this clonotype was seen many times. The rearrangement links TRBV2 to TRBJ1-5; D not resolved. Trimming removed 4 bases from V and 6 bases from J, with 7 bases in between. Germline lookup yields CDR1 SNHLY and CDR2 FYNNEI. The CDR3 totals 12 residues. Here the CDR3 reads CASSGMAQPQHF. CDR3 in DNA: TGTGCCAGCAGTGGGATGGCTCAGCCCCAGCATTTT. The full variable domain, completed using reference TRBV2 and TRBJ1-5, is EPEVTQTPSHQVTQMGQEVILRCVPISNHLYFYWYRQILGQKVEFLVSFYNNEISEKSEIFDDQFSVERPDGSNFTLKIRSTKLEDSAMYFCASSGMAQPQHFGDGTRLSIL.

Details on this clonotype: This clone may be a read error of a much larger clone one base away. The chain has TRBV28 and TRBJ2-5; 10 nucleotides match TRBD2. The CDR3 has 14 amino acids. Trimming took 8 bases from V and 6 from J; bases not matched to a gene: 9. In germline, CDR1 is MDHEN, CDR2 SYDVKM. The CDR3 nucleotides are TGTGCCAGCGGAAAGCGGGGGGGCCTGAAGACCCAGTACTTC. Protein product: CASGKRGGLKTQYF.

This clonotype was counted at least ten times. The chain has TRBV3-1 and TRBJ1-2; D unresolved. Trimming took off 1 base at V and 4 bases at J, with 13 bases between the two ends. The CDR3 extends over 15 amino acids. CDR1 and CDR2 from the germline V gene are LGHDT and YNNKEL (reference sequence). The CDR3 reads CASSQAAVKRYGYTF. In DNA, the CDR3 is TGTGCCAGCAGCCAAGCGGCAGTTAAACGCTATGGCTACACCTTC.

Ten or more counts support this clonotype. The J gene is TRBJ2-5, the V gene TRBV29-1; TRBD1 matches 9 bases. CDR1 SQVTM and CDR2 ANQGSEA come from the germline V gene. CDR3 length: 14 amino acids. Germline trimming cut 5 bases from V and 5 bases from J; bases unmatched to any gene: 9. This CDR3 reads CSVQGQGGLETQYF. The CDR3 DNA reads as TGCAGCGTTCAGGGACAGGGTGGGTTGGAGACCCAGTACTTC.

Only a few counts were recorded for this clonotype. The chain has TRBV6-5 and TRBJ2-7; 8 nucleotides agree with TRBD1. There are 16 residues in the CDR3. Germline V gene lookup returns CDR1 MNHEY and CDR2 SVGAGI. The V gene end was trimmed by 2 bases and the J gene end by 0 bases; junction bases not matched to a gene: 6. Here the CDR3 reads CASSYGQGAASYEQYF. CDR3 sequence (DNA): TGTGCCAGCAGTTACGGGCAGGGGGCCGCCTCCTACGAGCAGTACTTC.

Turning to this clonotype: This may come from a read error, since a much larger clone is one base off. J is TRBJ2-7 and V is TRBV27; D is undetermined. The CDR3 sequence is 15 residues long. Germline lookup yields CDR1 MNHEY and CDR2 SMNVEV (reference sequence). CDR3 in DNA: TGTGCCAGCAGTTTATCGAGCTCCTTATATTACGAGCAGTGCTTC. This encodes CASSLSSSLYYEQCF.

This sequence joins TRBV3-1 and TRBJ1-1, with TRBD1 matching over 7 bases. Germline loops: CDR1 LGHDT, CDR2 YNNKEL (reference sequence). The V gene end was trimmed by 4 bases and the J gene end by 4 bases; junction bases not matched to a gene: 6. The CDR3 loop spans 14 amino acids. CDR3 coding DNA: TGTGCCAGCAGCCTACAGGGGTGGTCCACTGAAGCTTTCTTT. Translating it yields CASSLQGWSTEAFF.

This clonotype was counted many times. The gene calls are TRBV7-3 and TRBJ2-5, with 9 bases matching TRBD1. This CDR3 has 17 residues. Germline V gene sequence: CDR1 SGHTA, CDR2 FQGTGA. Unmatched junction bases numbered 15, after V lost 5 bases and J lost 5 bases. CDR3 loop: CASSTQGAYREKETQYF. The CDR3 DNA follows: TGTGCCAGCAGCACACAGGGGGCTTATCGGGAGAAGGAGACCCAGTACTTC.

A word on this clonotype: A single base separates this from a much larger clone, so it may be a read error. The chain carries TRBV7-2 and TRBJ1-1; D gene unclear. Germline V gene data show CDR1 as SGHTA and CDR2 as FQGNSA. This CDR3 region has 12 residues. Trimming took off 5 bases at V and 7 bases at J, with 11 bases between the two ends. CDR3 loop: CASSPNGIEAFF. For the CDR3, the DNA is TGTGCCAGCAGCCCTAATGGCATTGAAGCTTTCTTT.